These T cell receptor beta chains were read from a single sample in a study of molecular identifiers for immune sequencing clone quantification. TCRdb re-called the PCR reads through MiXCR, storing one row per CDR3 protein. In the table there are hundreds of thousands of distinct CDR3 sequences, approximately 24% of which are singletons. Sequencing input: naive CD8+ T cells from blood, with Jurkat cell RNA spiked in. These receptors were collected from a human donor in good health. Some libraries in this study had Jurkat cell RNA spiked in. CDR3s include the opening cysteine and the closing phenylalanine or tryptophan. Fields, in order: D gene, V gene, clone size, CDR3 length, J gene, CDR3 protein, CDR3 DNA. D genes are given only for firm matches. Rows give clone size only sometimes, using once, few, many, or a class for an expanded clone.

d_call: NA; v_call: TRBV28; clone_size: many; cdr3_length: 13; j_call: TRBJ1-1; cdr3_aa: CASRTVMNTEAFF; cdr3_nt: TGTGCCAGCCGGACGGTAATGAACACTGAAGCTTTCTTT
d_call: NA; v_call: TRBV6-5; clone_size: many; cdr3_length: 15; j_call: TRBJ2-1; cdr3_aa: CASSYGGGTYNEQFF; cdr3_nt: TGTGCCAGCAGTTACGGAGGGGGAACCTACAATGAGCAGTTCTTC
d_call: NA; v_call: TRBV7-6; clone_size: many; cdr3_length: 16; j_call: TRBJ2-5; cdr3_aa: CASSLMGAVGQETQYF; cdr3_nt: TGTGCCAGCAGCTTAATGGGGGCTGTGGGGCAAGAGACCCAGTACTTC
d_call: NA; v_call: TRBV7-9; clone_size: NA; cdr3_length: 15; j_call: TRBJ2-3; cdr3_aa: CASSPPPPGAGARYF; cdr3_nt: TGTGCCAGCAGCCCCCCCCCCCCGGGGGCAGGGGCGCGGTATTTT
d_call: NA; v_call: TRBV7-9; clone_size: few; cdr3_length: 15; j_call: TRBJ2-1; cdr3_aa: CASSLGSRGRNEQFF; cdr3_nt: TGTGCCAGCAGCTTAGGAAGCAGGGGAAGGAATGAGCAGTTCTTC
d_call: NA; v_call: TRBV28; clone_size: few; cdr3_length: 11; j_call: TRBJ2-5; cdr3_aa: CALGDQETQYF; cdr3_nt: TGTGCCTTGGGGGACCAAGAGACCCAGTACTTC
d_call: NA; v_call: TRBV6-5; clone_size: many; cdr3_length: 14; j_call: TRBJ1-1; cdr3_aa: CASRPGGAGTEAFF; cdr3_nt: TGTGCCAGCAGACCTGGAGGGGCCGGCACTGAAGCTTTCTTT
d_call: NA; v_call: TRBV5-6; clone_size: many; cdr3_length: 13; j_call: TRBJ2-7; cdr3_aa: CASSLDEAYEQYF; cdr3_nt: TGTGCCAGCAGCTTGGACGAAGCCTACGAGCAGTACTTC
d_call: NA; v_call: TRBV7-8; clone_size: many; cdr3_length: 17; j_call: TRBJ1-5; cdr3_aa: CASSLEPGLKYNQPQHF; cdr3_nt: TGTGCCAGCAGCTTGGAACCGGGACTCAAATACAATCAGCCCCAGCATTTT
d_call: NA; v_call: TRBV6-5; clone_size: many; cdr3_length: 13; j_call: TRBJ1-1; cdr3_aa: CASSYSSDTEAFF; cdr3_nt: TGTGCCAGCAGTTACTCGTCGGACACTGAAGCTTTCTTT
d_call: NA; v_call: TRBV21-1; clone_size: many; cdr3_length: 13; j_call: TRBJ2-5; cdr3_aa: CASSLDRARTQYF; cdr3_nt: TGTGCCAGCAGCCTGGACAGGGCCAGGACCCAGTACTTC
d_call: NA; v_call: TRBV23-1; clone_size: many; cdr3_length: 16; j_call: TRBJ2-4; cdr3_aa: CASSQFGRRAKNIQYF; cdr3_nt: TGCGCCAGCAGTCAATTTGGGCGTAGGGCGAAAAACATTCAGTACTTC
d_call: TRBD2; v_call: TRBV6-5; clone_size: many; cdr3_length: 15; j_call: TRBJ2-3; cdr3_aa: CASSYGGRVSDTQYF; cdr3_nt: TGTGCCAGCAGTTATGGCGGGAGGGTTTCAGATACGCAGTATTTT
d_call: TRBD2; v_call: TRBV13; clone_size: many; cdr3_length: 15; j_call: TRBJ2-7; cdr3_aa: CASSPVSSGSYEQYF; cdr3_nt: TGTGCCAGCAGCCCGGTGTCTAGCGGGAGCTACGAGCAGTACTTC
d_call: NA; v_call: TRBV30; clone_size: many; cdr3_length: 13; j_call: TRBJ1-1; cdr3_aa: CAWSVGRGSEAFF; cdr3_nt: TGTGCCTGGAGTGTAGGTCGCGGATCTGAAGCTTTCTTT
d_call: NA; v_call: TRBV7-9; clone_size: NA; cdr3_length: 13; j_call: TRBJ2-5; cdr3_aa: CASREGPRGTQYF; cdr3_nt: TGTGCCAGCAGGGAGGGCCCCCGTGGGACCCAGTACTTC
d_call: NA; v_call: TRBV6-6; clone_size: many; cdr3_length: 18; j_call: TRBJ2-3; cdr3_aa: CASSYYRISGAPTDTQYF; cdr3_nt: TGTGCCAGCAGTTACTACCGAATTAGCGGAGCTCCCACAGATACGCAGTATTTT
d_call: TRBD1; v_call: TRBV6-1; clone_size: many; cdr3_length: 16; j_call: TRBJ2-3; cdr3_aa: CASSEARRGLTDTQYF; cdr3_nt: TGTGCCAGCAGTGAAGCGCGCAGGGGGCTGACAGATACGCAGTATTTT
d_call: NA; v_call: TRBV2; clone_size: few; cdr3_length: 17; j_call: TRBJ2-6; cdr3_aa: CASRVVGDSAGANVLTF; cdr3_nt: TGTGCCAGCAGGGTAGTCGGGGATTCTGCTGGGGCCAACGTCCTGACTTTC
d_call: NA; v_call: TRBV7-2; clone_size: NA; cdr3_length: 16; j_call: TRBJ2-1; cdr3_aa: CASSLVTTPACNEQFF; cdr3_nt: TGTGCCAGCAGCTTAGTTACAACCCCGGCCTGCAATGAGCAGTTCTTC
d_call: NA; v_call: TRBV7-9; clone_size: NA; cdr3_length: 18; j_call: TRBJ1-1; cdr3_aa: CASSSTRPRDTMNTEAFF; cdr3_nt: TGTGCCAGCAGCTCGACCCGACCCCGCGATACAATGAACACTGAAGCTTTCTTT
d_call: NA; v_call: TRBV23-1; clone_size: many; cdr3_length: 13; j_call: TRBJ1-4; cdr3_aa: CASSHLGLEKLFF; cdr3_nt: TGCGCCAGCAGTCATCTTGGACTGGAAAAACTGTTTTTT
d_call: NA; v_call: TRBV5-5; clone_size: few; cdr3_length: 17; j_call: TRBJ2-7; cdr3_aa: CASSREISSTQDYEQYF; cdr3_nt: TGTGCCAGCAGCCGGGAGATTAGCTCGACACAAGACTACGAGCAGTACTTC
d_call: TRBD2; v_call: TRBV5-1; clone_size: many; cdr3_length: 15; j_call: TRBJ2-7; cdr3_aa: CASRRTSGSSYEQYF; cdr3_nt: TGCGCCAGCAGACGGACTAGCGGGAGTTCGTACGAGCAGTACTTC
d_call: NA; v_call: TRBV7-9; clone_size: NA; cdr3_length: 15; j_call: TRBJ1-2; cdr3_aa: CASSHDPGTPPGYTF; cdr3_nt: TGTGCCAGCAGCCACGATCCGGGAACCCCTCCTGGCTACACCTTC